These 28 T cell receptor beta chains share one sample of origin, sequenced in a study of graft-versus-host responses after intestinal transplantation. These TCRs are of unknown antigen specificity. Sequenced by immunoSEQ multiplex PCR; TCRdb stores in-frame clones only, minus some. The sample carries 110,000 to 150,000 clones, around nine tenths recorded once. The specimen comprised unstimulated CD4+ T cells sorted from spleen or lymph node cells, sampled before intestinal transplant. The origin of the receptors is a human donor who received an intestinal transplant.

The V gene is TRBV6-1, the J gene TRBJ2-1; D is ambiguous. The V gene's germline CDR1 is MNHNS and CDR2 SASEGT. Trimming pared 5 bases from V and 6 bases from J, leaving 11 bases between. This CDR3 comprises 13 residues. CDR3 region: CASSLTDTNEQFF. Here the CDR3 DNA reads TGTGCCAGCAGTCTAACTGACACCAATGAGCAGTTCTTC.

The chain is built from TRBV15 and TRBJ2-4, with D maybe TRBD1 (5 bases). CDR3 length: 12 residues. Germline CDR1 reads LNHNV; CDR2 reads YYDKDF (reference sequence). Trimming cost V 5 bases and J 7 bases, with 9 bases left between them. CDR3 protein: CATSQGTNIQYF. CDR3 DNA sequence: TGTGCCACCAGCCAGGGTACCAACATTCAGTACTTC.

The rearrangement joins TRBV5-1 to TRBJ2-6; weak D call: TRBD2 (6 bases). Germline loops: CDR1 SGHRS, CDR2 YFSETQ. The CDR3 loop spans 17 amino acids. The V gene lost 0 bases and the J gene lost 3 bases, with 13 bases spanning the gap. CDR3 sequence (DNA): TGCGCCAGCAGCTTGGCCGGGGTCGGGAGTGGGGCCAACGTCCTGACTTTC. Residues: CASSLAGVGSGANVLTF.

The V gene is TRBV10-3, the J gene TRBJ2-1; perhaps D is TRBD1 or TRBD2 (6 bases each). The CDR3 length is 16 residues. The ends were cut back, 6 bases at V and 0 bases at J, with 15 bases in the middle. Germline V gene data show CDR1 as ENHRY and CDR2 as SYGVKD. The CDR3 nucleotides are TGTGCCATCAGCCGTGGGGGGCCGAGCTCCTACAATGAGCAGTTCTTC. Amino acids: CAISRGGPSSYNEQFF.

This chain connects TRBV18 to TRBJ1-1; 11 bases fit TRBD1. This CDR3 comprises 15 residues. Germline-derived CDR1 and CDR2 are KGHSH and LQKENI. V lost 3 bases to trimming and J lost 10 bases; unmatched junction nucleotides: 10. This CDR3 reads CASSPTGQGVRRAFF. CDR3 nucleotides: TGTGCCAGCTCACCCACGGGACAGGGGGTTAGGAGAGCTTTCTTT. The complete variable domain, with remaining parts taken from reference TRBV18 and TRBJ1-1, reads NAGVMQNPRHLVRRRGQEARLRCSPMKGHSHVYWYRQLPEEGLKFMVYLQKENIIDESGMPKERFSAEFPKEGPSILRIQQVVRGDSAAYFCASSPTGQGVRRAFFGQGTRLTVV.

The V gene is TRBV11-3, the J gene TRBJ2-2; tentative D call: TRBD2 (6 bases). Germline V gives CDR1 SGHNT, CDR2 YENEEA. CDR3 length equals 14 residues. Trimming removed 1 base at V and 6 bases at J, with 9 bases between. The CDR3 loop reads CASSLAGVSGELFF. DNA for the CDR3: TGTGCCAGCAGCTTAGCGGGGGTTTCCGGGGAGCTGTTTTTT.

The V and J genes are TRBV7-2 and TRBJ2-1; D gene ambiguous. In germline, CDR1 is SGHTA, CDR2 FQGNSA. V was shortened by 3 bases and J by 4 bases, with 10 bases between the two germline ends. This CDR3 spans 14 amino acids. Here the CDR3 DNA reads TGTGCCAGCAGCTTTACAGTTAATTACAATGAGCAGTTCTTC. This encodes CASSFTVNYNEQFF.

The chain uses TRBV10-3 and TRBJ2-7; TRBD2 might be the D (6 bases). Trimming shortened V by 7 bases and J by 7 bases, and 17 bases separated the two germline ends. This CDR3 is 13 amino acids long. In germline, CDR1 is ENHRY, CDR2 SYGVKD. The CDR3 bases are TGTGCCATCAATCGGGACTTTAGAGGGGAGCAGTACTTC. Amino acid sequence: CAINRDFRGEQYF.

This clone showed up just once. The chain recombines TRBV28 with TRBJ2-1; TRBD2 aligns across 7 bases. This CDR3 region has 16 residues. In germline, CDR1 is MDHEN, CDR2 SYDVKM. Trimming took 5 bases from V and 0 from J; bases not matched to a gene: 7. This chain's CDR3 is CASSPGAGSSYNEQFF. The CDR3 DNA reads TGTGCCAGCAGTCCCGGAGCGGGAAGCTCCTACAATGAGCAGTTCTTC. Filled out from reference TRBV28 and TRBJ2-1, the complete variable domain reads DVKVTQSSRYLVKRTGEKVFLECVQDMDHENMFWYRQDPGLGLRLIYFSYDVKMKEKGDIPEGYSVSREKKERFSLILESASTNQTSMYLCASSPGAGSSYNEQFFGPGTRLTVL.

This chain uses TRBV6-5 with TRBJ2-7, with 9 bases that match TRBD1. Germline trimming cut 6 bases from V and 0 bases from J; bases unmatched to any gene: 6. Germline lookup yields CDR1 MNHEY and CDR2 SVGAGI. This CDR3 contains 15 residues. DNA of the CDR3: TGTGCCAGCAGCCCGGGGACAGGGTACTCCTACGAGCAGTACTTC. Encoded protein: CASSPGTGYSYEQYF.

This chain links TRBV28 with TRBJ2-1; possibly TRBD1 for D (6 bases). This CDR3 comprises 15 residues. The germline V gene encodes CDR1 MDHEN and CDR2 SYDVKM. V lost 2 bases, J lost 2 bases, and 10 bases lay in between. CDR3 DNA sequence: TGTGCCAGCAGTTTAAACAGGGTAGCCTACAATGAGCAGTTCTTC. The encoded protein is CASSLNRVAYNEQFF.

The chain couples TRBV28 to TRBJ2-2; no clear D gene. The CDR3 covers 13 residues. Trimming removed 4 bases from V and 6 bases from J, with 9 bases in between. In germline, CDR1 is MDHEN, CDR2 SYDVKM. CDR3 region: CASSSRRPGELFF. The CDR3 DNA reads as TGTGCCAGCAGTTCCCGGCGACCCGGGGAGCTGTTTTTT.

The genes are TRBV28 and TRBJ1-5; D gene uncertain. Trimming took 3 bases from V and 3 from J, leaving 6 bases between them. This CDR3 spans 13 amino acids. Germline lookup yields CDR1 MDHEN and CDR2 SYDVKM. The CDR3 is CASSFETNQPQHF. The CDR3 nucleotides are TGTGCCAGCAGTTTCGAGACCAATCAGCCCCAGCATTTT.

The V and J genes are TRBV6-5 and TRBJ1-5; D is undetermined. Trimming left V 6 bases short and J 7 bases short, with 13 bases between. Germline lookup yields CDR1 MNHEY and CDR2 SVGAGI. This CDR3 has 13 amino acids. CDR3 amino acids: CASSPESYQPQHF. Written as DNA, the CDR3 is TGTGCCAGCAGCCCCGAGAGTTACCAGCCCCAGCATTTT.

CDR3 residues: CASSLVDTDTQYF. The CDR3 nucleotides are TGTGCCAGCAGCTTAGTAGACACAGATACGCAGTATTTT. V and J are TRBV7-2 and TRBJ2-3; unclear D gene. Looked up from germline, CDR1 is SGHTA and CDR2 is FQGNSA. This CDR3 contains 13 residues. The V end lost 1 base, the J end lost 2 bases, and 4 bases lay between the germline ends.

Concerning this clone itself: Given the absence of the conserved phenylalanine or tryptophan at the CDR3 end, a read error is likely. The gene calls are TRBV9 and TRBJ1-5, with D uncertain. The length of the CDR3 is 12 residues. V lost 2 bases to trimming and J lost 5 bases, with 5 bases between them. Germline values: CDR1 SGDLS, CDR2 YYNGEE. The DNA for the CDR3 is TGTGCCAGCAGCGTCGGGGATCAGCCCCAGCATCTT. This gives the protein CASSVGDQPQHL.

The chain combines TRBV4-2 with TRBJ2-6; no definite D call. Germline V gene data show CDR1 as LGHNA and CDR2 as YNFKEQ. The CDR3 contains 16 residues. The V end lost 5 bases, the J end lost 3 bases, and 14 bases lay between the germline ends. This chain's CDR3 is CASSRVLAGGANVLTF. The CDR3 DNA sequence: TGTGCCAGCAGCAGAGTTTTAGCAGGTGGGGCCAACGTCCTGACTTTC.

The rearrangement links TRBV7-9 to TRBJ2-3; 13 positions match TRBD2. This CDR3 region has 17 residues. Losses at the gene ends were 5 bases for V and 2 bases for J; bases not matched to a gene: 7. Germline CDR1 SEHNR, CDR2 FQNEAQ (reference sequence). CDR3 nucleotides: TGTGCCAGCAGCCAAGGGACTAGCGGGATGTTCACAGATACGCAGTATTTT. Amino acid sequence: CASSQGTSGMFTDTQYF.

This sequence joins TRBV6-6 and TRBJ1-5; D call uncertain. This CDR3 is built from 16 residues. Per the germline V gene, CDR1 is MNHNY and CDR2 is SVGAGI (reference sequence). Trimming removed 2 bases at V and 2 bases at J, with 13 bases between. CDR3 protein: CASSYSLGLRNQPQHF. For the CDR3, the DNA is TGTGCCAGCAGTTACAGCCTGGGATTACGCAATCAGCCCCAGCATTTT.

The chain carries TRBV5-4 and TRBJ2-7; TRBD1 matches at 9 bases. V gave up 4 bases and J gave up 4 bases; unmatched junction bases: 6. Per the germline V gene, CDR1 is SGHNT and CDR2 is YYREEE (reference sequence). The CDR3 contains 14 residues. The CDR3 loop is CASSAQGARYEQYF. The CDR3 coding sequence is TGTGCCAGCAGCGCACAGGGGGCGCGGTACGAGCAGTACTTC.

This clone was observed a single time. The V and J genes are TRBV6-1 and TRBJ2-7, with D possibly being TRBD2 (5 bases). Trimming took off 6 bases at V and 0 bases at J, with 12 bases between the two ends. The V gene's germline CDR1 is MNHNS and CDR2 SASEGT. This CDR3 contains 14 residues. CDR3 nucleotides: TGTGCCAGCAGCGGGAACGGGCCCTCCTACGAGCAGTACTTC. This sequence encodes CASSGNGPSYEQYF.

The V and J genes are TRBV7-9 and TRBJ2-7; D is tentatively TRBD1 or TRBD2 (5 bases each). V was trimmed by 1 base and J by 5 bases, leaving 12 bases between them. The CDR3 loop spans 14 amino acids. Germline CDR1 and CDR2: SEHNR and FQNEAQ (reference sequence). The CDR3 loop is CASSLVLRGHEQYF. CDR3 DNA: TGTGCCAGCAGCTTAGTCCTACGGGGCCACGAGCAGTACTTC.

The chain couples TRBV9 to TRBJ2-5; 8 bases map to TRBD2. V lost 0 bases to trimming and J lost 4 bases; unmatched junction nucleotides: 8. CDR3 length equals 16 residues. Germline-derived CDR1 and CDR2 are SGDLS and YYNGEE. Here the CDR3 reads CASSVGLAGMLETQYF. CDR3 bases: TGTGCCAGCAGCGTAGGGCTAGCGGGCATGCTAGAGACCCAGTACTTC.

J is TRBJ2-1 and V is TRBV2; D call uncertain. With 4 bases removed from V and 3 bases from J, the gap between germline ends came to 13 bases. The CDR3 runs to 15 residues. Germline V CDR1 and CDR2: SNHLY, FYNNEI. The CDR3 nucleotides are TGTGCCAGCAGTGGCGTAGGGTTAAACTACAATGAGCAGTTCTTC. Its translation is CASSGVGLNYNEQFF.

The chain carries TRBV6-1 and TRBJ2-3; unclear D gene. The CDR3 totals 16 residues. V was cut by 2 bases and J by 3 bases, with 15 bases left in between. In germline, CDR1 is MNHNS, CDR2 SASEGT. The CDR3 bases are TGTGCCAGCAGTGAATTATTGGCAGAATCAACAGATACGCAGTATTTT. As protein: CASSELLAESTDTQYF.

The chain couples TRBV28 to TRBJ1-1; D not resolved. This CDR3 comprises 14 residues. Trimming took off 2 bases at V and 8 bases at J, with 15 bases between the two ends. CDR1 and CDR2 (germline): MDHEN, SYDVKM. CDR3 region: CASSLRKRPPEAFF. The DNA of the CDR3 is TGTGCCAGCAGTTTAAGGAAGCGACCGCCGGAAGCTTTCTTT.

The chain carries TRBV6-1 and TRBJ2-2, with D unclear. The CDR3 extends over 14 amino acids. Germline CDR1 MNHNS, CDR2 SASEGT. V shed 5 bases and J shed 6 bases, with 13 bases lying between them. This CDR3 reads CASSRDPRPGELFF. In nucleotides, the CDR3 is TGTGCCAGCAGTCGAGACCCCCGGCCCGGGGAGCTGTTTTTT.

As for this clone: The same CDR3 is also encoded by other DNA sequences in this sample. The rearrangement uses TRBV20-1 and TRBJ2-5, with a possible D match to TRBD2 (6 bases). V was trimmed by 6 bases and J by 4 bases, leaving 9 bases between them. The germline gives CDR1 DFQATT, CDR2 SNEGSKA (reference sequence). This CDR3 is built from 11 residues. This CDR3 reads CSARAGETQYF. CDR3 coding DNA: TGCAGTGCCCGAGCGGGAGAGACCCAGTACTTC.